These 32 T cell receptor beta chains were all obtained from the same sample, sequenced in a study of cytomegalovirus exposure and HLA in healthy donors. 13 Jbeta primers and 60 Vbeta primers were used for the PCR. Profiling relied on immunoSEQ multiplex PCR, and the TCRdb table lists in-frame clones only, not all of them. The repertoire holds more than 70,000 clones, with around three quarters as singletons. Sample: PBMCs. The receptor source for this set is a man aged 40-50 years in good health and CMV-seronegative.

This chain links TRBV5-1 with TRBJ2-3, with 9 bases matching TRBD2. The V segment lost 0 bases and the J segment 4 bases; nucleotides outside the gene matches: 0. This CDR3 comprises 14 residues. CDR1 and CDR2 from the germline V gene are SGHRS and YFSETQ. The CDR3 sequence: CASSLVAGADTQYF. The CDR3 DNA follows: TGCGCCAGCAGCTTGGTAGCGGGGGCAGATACGCAGTATTTT.

This clone was detected only a few times. The chain is built from TRBV7-9 and TRBJ1-2, with unresolved D. The CDR3 totals 13 residues. The germline gives CDR1 SEHNR, CDR2 FQNEAQ (reference sequence). V gave up 5 bases and J gave up 4 bases, with 11 bases separating them. CDR3 sequence reads: CASSHDGLYGYTF. The CDR3 DNA is TGTGCCAGCAGCCACGACGGACTCTATGGCTACACCTTC.

This clone was detected only a few times. The DNA for the CDR3 is TGTGCCAGCAGCGAGATTCGGACAGCTAATGAAAAACTGTTTTTT. As protein: CASSEIRTANEKLFF. The J gene is TRBJ1-4, the V gene TRBV5-8; the D gene is possibly TRBD1 (6 bases). Germline V gene data show CDR1 as SGHTS and CDR2 as YDEGEE. The CDR3 contains 15 residues. Trimming cost V 4 bases and J 3 bases, with 13 bases left between them.

This chain uses TRBV30 with TRBJ2-3; 7 nucleotides match TRBD1. Germline V gene data show CDR1 as GTSNPN and CDR2 as SVGIG (reference sequence). This CDR3 comprises 14 residues. V shed 3 bases, J shed 5 bases, and the junction held 8 bases outside the gene matches. CDR3 sequence: CAWRIVAGGDTQYF. The CDR3 DNA reads as TGTGCCTGGAGAATAGTAGCAGGGGGAGATACGCAGTATTTT.

The chain links TRBV11-3 to TRBJ1-1; 8 bases are a match to TRBD1. Germline V lookup: CDR1 SGHNT, CDR2 YENEEA. V trimming: 5 bases; J trimming: 3 bases; junction bases outside the gene matches: 5. The CDR3 sequence is 14 residues long. The CDR3 here is CASSNRQGYTEAFF. CDR3 nucleotide sequence: TGTGCCAGCAGCAACCGACAGGGGTACACTGAAGCTTTCTTT.

The chain has TRBV14 and TRBJ2-1, with TRBD2 matching over 9 bases. The CDR3 runs to 18 residues. Looked up from germline, CDR1 is SGHDN and CDR2 is FVKESK. The trim removed 1 base at V and 4 bases at J, leaving 11 bases unmatched. CDR3 residues: CASSQAPLAGSIYNEQFF. The DNA for the CDR3 is TGTGCCAGCAGCCAAGCCCCCCTAGCGGGGTCGATATACAATGAGCAGTTCTTC.

This rearrangement joins TRBV30 to TRBJ1-2; TRBD1 matches 8 bases. Germline V gene lookup returns CDR1 GTSNPN and CDR2 SVGIG (reference sequence). Trimming removed 5 bases from V and 7 bases from J; junction bases left unmatched: 12. This CDR3 is 14 amino acids long. The CDR3: CAWHLTGGGSGYTF. The CDR3 DNA follows: TGTGCCTGGCACCTTACAGGGGGAGGGAGTGGCTACACCTTC.

V gene TRBV5-1 combines with J gene TRBJ1-2, with 7 bases that match TRBD1. V gave up 3 bases and J gave up 5 bases; unmatched junction bases: 4. The CDR3 extends over 13 amino acids. Per germline, CDR1 SGHRS and CDR2 YFSETQ. The CDR3 is CASSSGQEYGYTF. The CDR3, as DNA: TGCGCCAGCAGCTCTGGACAGGAGTATGGCTACACCTTC.

The chain combines TRBV9 with TRBJ2-3; TRBD1 is a possible D gene (6 bases). V lost 4 bases and J lost 0, with 12 bases in between. The CDR3 has 15 amino acids. Germline V gene lookup returns CDR1 SGDLS and CDR2 YYNGEE. CDR3 sequence: CASSPRGSSTDTQYF. The CDR3 nucleotides read TGTGCCAGCAGCCCCAGGGGATCTAGCACAGATACGCAGTATTTT.

V is TRBV28 and J is TRBJ2-7, with TRBD1 identical over 7 bases. The CDR3 totals 16 residues. The trim removed 4 bases at V and 3 bases at J, leaving 12 bases unmatched. CDR1 and CDR2 (germline): MDHEN, SYDVKM. The chain's CDR3 is CASSYYSETGIYEQYF. The CDR3 nucleotides read TGTGCCAGCAGTTACTACTCAGAGACAGGGATCTACGAGCAGTACTTC.

This chain links TRBV7-9 with TRBJ1-1; TRBD1 is a possible D gene (5 bases). V dropped 5 bases and J dropped 3 bases, with 13 bases sitting between them. The CDR3 length is 14 residues. CDR1 SEHNR and CDR2 FQNEAQ come from the germline V gene (reference sequence). The CDR3 bases are TGTGCCAGCAGCCCCACCAGGGATCACACTGAAGCTTTCTTT. Amino acid sequence: CASSPTRDHTEAFF.

The rearrangement uses TRBV2 and TRBJ1-2, with 8 nucleotides matching TRBD1. Germline CDR1 SNHLY, CDR2 FYNNEI. The CDR3 runs 13 residues. V was pared by 5 bases and J by 9 bases, with 8 bases of the junction left unmatched. As DNA, the CDR3 is TGTGCCAGCAGTTCCGACAGGGGAGTTAGCTACACCTTC. Protein product: CASSSDRGVSYTF.

This clone came up once. V and J are TRBV25-1 and TRBJ1-1; D unresolved. V lost 4 bases to trimming and J lost 7 bases, with 10 bases between them. This CDR3 is built from 12 residues. Germline lookup yields CDR1 MGHDK and CDR2 SYGVNS. CDR3 DNA: TGTGCCAGCAGTGTCCCCCCGGGTGAAGCTTTCTTT. This encodes CASSVPPGEAFF.

The rearrangement links TRBV7-8 to TRBJ2-3, with TRBD1 matching 7 bases. Per germline, CDR1 SGHVS and CDR2 FQNEAQ. This CDR3 region has 13 residues. The junction had 1 base not matched to a gene; V was cut back by 1 base and J by 6 bases. CDR3 in DNA: TGTGCCAGCAGCTTAGAACAGGGGGATACGCAGTATTTT. This codes for CASSLEQGDTQYF. Full variable domain (remainder filled in from reference TRBV7-8 and TRBJ2-3): GAGVSQSPRYKVAKRGQDVALRCDPISGHVSLFWYQQALGQGPEFLTYFQNEAQLDKSGLPSDRFFAERPEGSVSTLKIQRTQQEDSAVYLCASSLEQGDTQYFGPGTRLTVL.

This clone turned up a few times. The chain links TRBV11-2 to TRBJ1-2; 8 bases align to TRBD1. The germline gives CDR1 SGHAT, CDR2 FQNNGV. With V trimmed by 5 bases and J by 8 bases, 7 bases remained unmatched. This CDR3 spans 13 amino acids. The CDR3 coding sequence is TGTGCCAGCAGCCCTCAGGGGGCGCGCGGCTACACCTTC. Translated: CASSPQGARGYTF.

This clone was recorded once. The chain joins TRBV5-1 to TRBJ2-1; the D gene is possibly TRBD1 (6 bases). The V end lost 0 bases, the J end lost 4 bases, and 11 bases lay between the germline ends. Germline loops: CDR1 SGHRS, CDR2 YFSETQ. The CDR3 sequence is 15 residues long. The CDR3, as DNA: TGCGCCAGCAGCTTGGGGCAGGGGCTTTACAATGAGCAGTTCTTC. Protein product: CASSLGQGLYNEQFF.

Here the CDR3 reads CASSGGQGGLVGYTF. Here the CDR3 DNA reads TGTGCCAGCAGCGGTGGACAGGGAGGACTAGTAGGCTACACCTTC. V gene TRBV28 combines with J gene TRBJ1-2; 8 positions match TRBD1. J was trimmed by 8 bases and V by 6 bases; bases with no gene match: 14. CDR3 length: 15 residues. Looked up from germline, CDR1 is MDHEN and CDR2 is SYDVKM.

This clone is judged medium-sized. The genes are TRBV4-2 and TRBJ2-3, with 11 bases matching TRBD2. CDR3 size: 15 residues. CDR1 and CDR2 (germline): LGHNA, YNFKEQ. V shed 0 bases and J 4 bases; nucleotides not matched to a gene: 0. As DNA, the CDR3 is TGTGCCAGCAGCCAAGATAGCGGGGGGGCAGATACGCAGTATTTT. Amino acid sequence: CASSQDSGGADTQYF.

Points on this clone: One end of the junction does not line up with germline, which may come from a read error. The chain is built from TRBV7-9 and TRBJ1-1; tentative D call: TRBD1 (6 bases). This CDR3 spans 18 amino acids. Per the germline V gene, CDR1 is SEHNR and CDR2 is FQNEAQ (reference sequence). The CDR3 region is CSSTAFLTGRGTNTEAFF. The CDR3 DNA reads TGTTCCAGCACCGCTTTCCTCACAGGGAGGGGAACAAACACTGAAGCTTTCTTT.

The J gene is TRBJ1-1, the V gene TRBV29-1; 7 nucleotides agree with TRBD1. Germline loops: CDR1 SQVTM, CDR2 ANQGSEA. The V segment lost 6 bases and the J segment 5 bases; nucleotides outside the gene matches: 12. This CDR3 has 14 residues. The CDR3 nucleotides are TGCAGCGTAGTTAAGACAGGGAGGAGTACTGAAGCTTTCTTT. Translating gives CSVVKTGRSTEAFF.

The chain employs TRBV14 and TRBJ2-2; D is unresolved. V was shortened by 3 bases and J by 0 bases, with 11 bases between the two germline ends. Per the germline V gene, CDR1 is SGHDN and CDR2 is FVKESK. This CDR3 contains 16 residues. This CDR3 is CASSHISGPNTGELFF. The CDR3 coding sequence is TGTGCCAGCAGCCATATATCGGGTCCGAACACCGGGGAGCTGTTTTTT.

V gene TRBV11-1 combines with J gene TRBJ1-1; 7 nucleotides line up with TRBD1. Unmatched junction bases numbered 4, after V lost 5 bases and J lost 1 base. This CDR3 contains 14 residues. Germline V gene data show CDR1 as SGHAT and CDR2 as FQDESV (reference sequence). CDR3 residues: CASSLGTANTEAFF. CDR3 sequence (DNA): TGTGCCAGCAGCCTAGGGACAGCGAACACTGAAGCTTTCTTT.

This clone appeared once. The chain employs TRBV19 and TRBJ2-3, with D hard to call. V lost 6 bases and J lost 2, with 12 bases in between. The CDR3 covers 14 residues. CDR1 and CDR2 from the germline V gene are LNHDA and SQIVND (reference sequence). CDR3 coding DNA: TGTGCCAGTAGCCAGCGACCGTACACAGATACGCAGTATTTT. Protein: CASSQRPYTDTQYF.

The chain is built from TRBV4-1 and TRBJ2-7, with a weak D call TRBD1 (6 bases). There are 14 residues in the CDR3. The V gene lost 1 base and the J gene lost 1 base, with 8 bases spanning the gap. Germline values: CDR1 MGHRA, CDR2 YSYEKL. CDR3 sequence: CASSQVGASYEQYF. The CDR3, as DNA: TGCGCCAGCAGCCAAGTGGGGGCATCCTACGAGCAGTACTTC.

V usage is TRBV19 and J usage is TRBJ2-6; TRBD1 agrees at 10 bases. The CDR3 extends over 18 amino acids. Per germline, CDR1 LNHDA and CDR2 SQIVND (reference sequence). J lost 0 bases, V lost 4 bases, and 6 bases had no gene match. CDR3: CASSTPGQGYSGANVLTF. The CDR3 region has the DNA TGTGCCAGTAGTACCCCGGGACAGGGGTACTCTGGGGCCAACGTCCTGACTTTC. Variable domain in full (rest from reference TRBV19 and TRBJ2-6): DGGITQSPKYLFRKEGQNVTLSCEQNLNHDAMYWYRQDPGQGLRLIYYSQIVNDFQKGDIAEGYSVSREKKESFPLTVTSAQKNPTAFYLCASSTPGQGYSGANVLTFGAGSRLTVL.

This chain joins TRBV18 and TRBJ1-5; D ambiguous. The CDR3 loop spans 13 amino acids. The germline V gene has CDR1 KGHSH and CDR2 LQKENI. Trimming took 4 bases from V and 1 from J, leaving 5 bases between them. CDR3: CASSRESNQPQHF. The CDR3 DNA is TGTGCCAGCTCACGGGAGAGCAATCAGCCCCAGCATTTT.

There are a few counts of this clone. This chain links TRBV7-9 with TRBJ2-1; D is ambiguous. CDR3 length: 14 amino acids. Looked up from germline, CDR1 is SEHNR and CDR2 is FQNEAQ (reference sequence). The V end lost 1 base, the J end lost 3 bases, and 7 bases lay between the germline ends. The CDR3 DNA is TGTGCCAGCAGCTTAGGAGATAACTACAATGAGCAGTTCTTC. Translation gives CASSLGDNYNEQFF.

The rearrangement joins TRBV6-1 to TRBJ2-1, with D possibly being TRBD2 (6 bases). V lost 5 bases to trimming and J lost 2 bases, with 10 bases between them. The CDR3 consists of 14 residues. From germline, CDR1 is MNHNS and CDR2 SASEGT. The CDR3 spells CASSISGTYNEQFF. The CDR3 bases are TGTGCCAGCAGTATTAGCGGAACCTACAATGAGCAGTTCTTC.

The chain has TRBV7-9 and TRBJ2-7, with D tentatively TRBD2 (6 bases). The CDR3 length is 14 residues. Looked up from germline, CDR1 is SEHNR and CDR2 is FQNEAQ (reference sequence). Deletions cut 2 bases from V and 3 bases from J, with 11 bases between. The CDR3 bases are TGTGCCAGCAGCTTAATGGGGGGTATCTACGAGCAGTACTTC. This codes for CASSLMGGIYEQYF.

This chain uses TRBV7-3 with TRBJ1-2; weak D call: TRBD1 (6 bases). CDR1 and CDR2 from the germline V gene are SGHTA and FQGTGA. CDR3 length: 13 amino acids. Between the trimmed V and J ends, which lost 5 bases and 3 bases, there was a span of 10 bases. The CDR3 reads CASSRDNDYGYTF. The DNA for the CDR3 is TGTGCCAGCAGCCGGGACAACGACTATGGCTACACCTTC. The full variable domain, rest sourced from reference TRBV7-3 and TRBJ1-2, is GAGVSQTPSNKVTEKGKYVELRCDPISGHTALYWYRQSLGQGPEFLIYFQGTGAADDSGLPNDRFFAVRPEGSVSTLKIQRTERGDSAVYLCASSRDNDYGYTFGSGTRLTVV.

V is TRBV19 and J is TRBJ2-3; 12 bases match TRBD2. The CDR3 is 15 residues long. With V trimmed by 4 bases and J by 4 bases, 3 bases remained unmatched. Germline V gene lookup returns CDR1 LNHDA and CDR2 SQIVND (reference sequence). The CDR3 loop is CASSKLAGGADTQYF. DNA for the CDR3: TGTGCCAGTAGTAAACTAGCGGGGGGCGCAGATACGCAGTATTTT.

This clone appeared once. The chain joins TRBV2 to TRBJ2-2; 8 bases align to TRBD1. The CDR3 is 12 residues long. The ends lost 5 bases at V and 8 bases at J; junction bases unmatched: 1. Looked up from germline, CDR1 is SNHLY and CDR2 is FYNNEI. CDR3 nucleotide sequence: TGTGCCAGCAGTCGGACAGGGGGGGAGCTGTTTTTT. This gives the protein CASSRTGGELFF.